These 21 T cell receptor beta chains were all obtained from the same sample, sequenced in a study of blood T cell repertoires in COVID-19. The assay was immunoSEQ multiplex PCR, and TCRdb's table has in-frame clones only and misses some. This sample has 30,000 to 40,000 clones, with 88% found just once. Sequences were obtained from peripheral blood. The receptors come from a human donor in a cohort sampled during active COVID-19.

The rearrangement uses TRBV4-3 and TRBJ2-7; D is ambiguous. The CDR3 length is 15 residues. The ends were cut back, 4 bases at V and 2 bases at J, with 15 bases in the middle. Germline assignment: CDR1 LGHNA and CDR2 YSLEER. CDR3 bases: TGCGCCAGCAGCCCCACCTTGGGCGACACCTACGAGCAGTACTTC. As protein: CASSPTLGDTYEQYF.

This CDR3 reads CASSPDRGQDTEAFF. CDR3 bases: TGTGCCAGCTCACCAGACAGGGGGCAGGACACTGAAGCTTTCTTT. The J gene is TRBJ1-1, the V gene TRBV18; 10 bases align to TRBD1. Germline CDR1 reads KGHSH; CDR2 reads LQKENI. Trimming cost V 2 bases and J 3 bases; bases outside gene matches: 3. The CDR3 length is 15 residues.

The rearrangement links TRBV15 to TRBJ2-2; 14 nucleotides match TRBD2. The trim removed 0 bases at V and 5 bases at J, leaving 8 bases unmatched. CDR1 is LNHNV, CDR2 YYDKDF, per germline (reference sequence). The CDR3 runs 19 residues. The CDR3 loop is CATSRDGWGLAGETGELFF. DNA of the CDR3: TGTGCCACCAGCAGAGATGGGTGGGGACTAGCGGGAGAAACCGGGGAGCTGTTTTTT.

With respect to this clone: Other DNA sequences in this sample translate to the same CDR3. The chain couples TRBV27 to TRBJ1-3; tentative D call: TRBD1 (6 bases). The length of the CDR3 is 13 residues. Trimming cost V 4 bases and J 4 bases, with 8 bases left between them. Germline V gene lookup returns CDR1 MNHEY and CDR2 SMNVEV (reference sequence). The CDR3 sequence is CASSSTGGNTIYF. CDR3 nucleotide sequence: TGTGCCAGCAGTTCCACAGGGGGAAACACCATATATTTT.

The chain employs TRBV5-1 and TRBJ1-1; 9 bases line up with TRBD1. V shed 4 bases and J 6 bases; nucleotides not matched to a gene: 7. Germline V gene data show CDR1 as SGHRS and CDR2 as YFSETQ. This CDR3 contains 14 residues. CDR3: CASSDRTGVSEAFF. The CDR3 nucleotides are TGCGCCAGCAGCGACCGGACAGGGGTATCTGAAGCTTTCTTT.

This sequence joins TRBV20-1 and TRBJ1-5, with D tentatively TRBD1 (6 bases). Trimming removed 3 bases at V and 1 base at J, with 13 bases between. CDR1 DFQATT and CDR2 SNEGSKA come from the germline V gene (reference sequence). This CDR3 contains 15 residues. The CDR3 is CSASDRISSNQPQHF. The CDR3 nucleotides read TGCAGTGCTAGTGACAGGATATCGAGCAATCAGCCCCAGCATTTT.

The V call is TRBV24-1, the J call TRBJ2-2; D unresolved. Trimming removed 0 bases from V and 2 bases from J, with 6 bases in between. The CDR3 totals 15 residues. Per germline, CDR1 KGHDR and CDR2 SFDVKD. This CDR3 reads CATSDLGLNTGELFF. In DNA, the CDR3 is TGTGCCACCAGTGATTTGGGGCTCAACACCGGGGAGCTGTTTTTT.

The chain recombines TRBV12-3 or TRBV12-4 with TRBJ2-5, with TRBD2 as a possible D gene (6 bases). The CDR3 loop spans 13 amino acids. Trimming shortened V by 5 bases and J by 4 bases, and 11 bases separated the two germline ends. Here the CDR3 reads CASSRWGGETQYF. The CDR3 nucleotides read TGTGCCAGCAGTAGGTGGGGAGGAGAGACCCAGTACTTC.

The rearrangement joins TRBV4-2 to TRBJ2-5; TRBD1 agrees at 7 bases. The CDR3 loop spans 15 amino acids. V trimming: 4 bases; J trimming: 2 bases; junction bases outside the gene matches: 7. Germline lookup yields CDR1 LGHNA and CDR2 YNFKEQ. DNA for the CDR3: TGTGCCAGCAGCCTCATGAGGGGGCTTCAAGAGACCCAGTACTTC. It translates to CASSLMRGLQETQYF.

The rearrangement links TRBV11-2 to TRBJ2-7; the D is unclear. Per germline, CDR1 SGHAT and CDR2 FQNNGV. V was cut by 5 bases and J by 2 bases, with 10 bases left in between. This CDR3 has 13 amino acids. The CDR3 bases are TGTGCCAGCAGCCATCCTAATACCTACGAGCAGTACTTC. It specifies CASSHPNTYEQYF.

This chain connects TRBV9 to TRBJ2-5; tentative D call: TRBD1 (7 bases). In germline, CDR1 is SGDLS, CDR2 YYNGEE. The CDR3 extends over 16 amino acids. The V end lost 1 base, the J end lost 2 bases, and 15 bases lay between the germline ends. The CDR3 DNA is TGTGCCAGCAGCGTATTAGGGGGCGGGGTACAAGAGACCCAGTACTTC. Amino acid sequence: CASSVLGGGVQETQYF.

The rearrangement links TRBV29-1 to TRBJ2-5, with D possibly TRBD1 on 7 matching bases. Germline CDR1 and CDR2: SQVTM and ANQGSEA. CDR3 length: 14 residues. V lost 7 bases and J lost 3, with 18 bases in between. CDR3 sequence reads: CSGKTGTLKETQYF. The CDR3 bases are TGCAGCGGAAAGACAGGGACTTTGAAAGAGACCCAGTACTTC.

The CDR3 spells CAWSVQGVPNYGYTF. CDR3 DNA: TGTGCCTGGAGTGTACAGGGGGTTCCTAACTATGGCTACACCTTC. The chain links TRBV30 to TRBJ1-2; 8 bases align to TRBD1. The CDR3 is 15 residues long. Looked up from germline, CDR1 is GTSNPN and CDR2 is SVGIG (reference sequence). The V gene end was trimmed by 0 bases and the J gene end by 0 bases; junction bases not matched to a gene: 3. Full variable domain (rest looked up from reference TRBV30 and TRBJ1-2): SQTIHQWPATLVQPVGSPLSLECTVEGTSNPNLYWYRQAAGRGLQLLFYSVGIGQISSEVPQNLSASRPQDRQFILSSKKLLLSDSGFYLCAWSVQGVPNYGYTFGSGTRLTVV.

The rearrangement joins TRBV4-2 to TRBJ2-2; TRBD1 might be the D (5 bases). The CDR3 spans 16 residues. The germline V gene encodes CDR1 LGHNA and CDR2 YNFKEQ. Trimming removed 1 base at V and 7 bases at J, with 16 bases between. CDR3: CASSQVRARVVGELFF. CDR3 nucleotides: TGTGCCAGCAGCCAAGTCAGGGCTAGGGTTGTCGGGGAGCTGTTTTTT.

The CDR3 nucleotides are TGTGCCAGCAGCTTACGACCAGCGGGAGCCTACGAGCAGTACTTC. Translated, it gives CASSLRPAGAYEQYF. The chain uses TRBV7-2 and TRBJ2-7; 8 bases align to TRBD2. V was pared by 2 bases and J by 2 bases, with 5 bases of the junction left unmatched. Germline V lookup: CDR1 SGHTA, CDR2 FQGNSA. The CDR3 extends over 15 amino acids.

The CDR3 DNA sequence: TGTGCCAGTAGTATTTCCGGGTACGGAGAGACCCAGTACTTC. Encoded protein: CASSISGYGETQYF. The gene calls are TRBV19 and TRBJ2-5; D remains unclear. The CDR3 has 14 amino acids. The V gene's germline CDR1 is LNHDA and CDR2 SQIVND (reference sequence). V was cut by 3 bases and J by 4 bases, with 12 bases left in between.

This clone is a singleton in its sample. This sequence joins TRBV14 and TRBJ2-3; D is uncertain. CDR3 length: 12 amino acids. Deletions cut 2 bases from V and 6 bases from J, with 6 bases between. Looked up from germline, CDR1 is SGHDN and CDR2 is FVKESK. CDR3 bases: TGTGCCAGCAGCCAAATCCCGGATACGCAGTATTTT. It encodes CASSQIPDTQYF.

The chain carries TRBV7-8 and TRBJ2-6; the match to TRBD1 covers 8 bases. The germline V gene has CDR1 SGHVS and CDR2 FQNEAQ. The CDR3 sequence is 15 residues long. Trimming cost V 5 bases and J 4 bases; bases outside gene matches: 4. CDR3 sequence (DNA): TGTGCCAGCAGCGAGGACAGGGTCGGGGCCAACGTCCTGACTTTC. Its translation: CASSEDRVGANVLTF.

This chain uses TRBV19 with TRBJ1-1; weak D call: TRBD1 (5 bases). CDR3 size: 15 residues. Trimming cost V 5 bases and J 0 bases, with 13 bases left between them. Germline CDR1 and CDR2: LNHDA and SQIVND (reference sequence). The CDR3 DNA reads TGTGCCAGTAGTGAGGAAGGGGCTTTGAACACTGAAGCTTTCTTT. Its protein is CASSEEGALNTEAFF.

This chain uses TRBV5-8 with TRBJ1-1; the match to TRBD1 covers 10 bases. The junction had 12 bases not matched to a gene; V was cut back by 5 bases and J by 5 bases. There are 16 residues in the CDR3. The germline CDR1 and CDR2 sequences are SGHTS and YDEGEE. The CDR3 loop is CASSFYQGQGRTEAFF. DNA of the CDR3: TGTGCCAGCAGTTTCTACCAGGGACAGGGGAGGACTGAAGCTTTCTTT.

In its sample, this clone was seen once. The gene calls are TRBV11-3 and TRBJ2-1; 11 bases fit TRBD2. Per germline, CDR1 SGHNT and CDR2 YENEEA. This CDR3 is built from 17 residues. With 1 base clipped from V and 4 bases from J, the junction kept 6 bases outside the gene matches. The CDR3 reads CASSLVLAGAQYNEQFF. For the CDR3, the DNA is TGTGCCAGCAGCTTAGTACTAGCGGGGGCCCAATACAATGAGCAGTTCTTC.